This is a list of T cell receptor beta chains from one sample in a study of human T cells and chemical hapten exposure. TCRdb ran MiXCR on the RACE reads and lists one entry per CDR3 protein. The sample shows roughly 81,000 distinct CDR3 sequences, 7.5% to 9.5% of them seen only once. Material: whole blood, obtained in connection with sensitization to the hapten diphenylcyclopropenone (DPC). The receptors originated from a man aged 40-49 years with alopecia areata. Some clones in this sample may be carry-over from other donors' samples. Both conserved end residues are part of each CDR3. D genes are given only for firm matches. A clone size is listed for some rows: how often the clone was seen (once, few, many), or a class if it is expanded.

J,V,size,D,CDR3,DNA
TRBJ2-1,TRBV20-1,-,-,CSASGDTTWVQFF,TGCAGTGCTAGCGGTGATACCACCTGGGTGCAGTTCTTC
TRBJ1-3,TRBV6-1,few,-,CASRYGNTIYF,TGTGCCAGCAGATACGGAAATACCATATATTTT
TRBJ2-3,TRBV3-1,many,TRBD2,CASSLFSGRGEGTDTQYF,TGTGCCAGCAGCCTATTTAGCGGGAGGGGAGAAGGCACAGATACGCAGTATTTT
TRBJ1-1,TRBV20-1,many,TRBD1,CSASQGGNTEAFF,TGCAGTGCTAGCCAGGGGGGGAACACTGAAGCTTTCTTT
TRBJ2-1,TRBV6-2/TRBV6-3,-,TRBD2,CASSVRLAGNNEQFF,TGTGCCAGCAGTGTAAGACTAGCGGGAAACAATGAGCAGTTCTTC
TRBJ2-1,TRBV14,few,TRBD2,CASSQGPLAGSLEEQFF,TGTGCCAGCAGCCAAGGCCCCCTAGCGGGAAGTCTGGAGGAGCAGTTCTTC
TRBJ1-4,TRBV6-5,-,-,CASRPKGVANEKLFF,TGTGCCAGCAGGCCTAAGGGGGTTGCTAATGAAAAACTGTTTTTT
TRBJ2-1,TRBV12-3/TRBV12-4,-,TRBD2,CASSLTSGSRYNEQFF,TGTGCCAGCAGTTTGACTAGCGGGAGTAGGTACAATGAGCAGTTCTTC
TRBJ2-2,TRBV28,few,TRBD2,CASSYLPGLAGGSSPGELFF,TGTGCCAGCAGCTACCTCCCAGGACTAGCGGGAGGGTCTTCGCCCGGGGAGCTGTTTTTT
TRBJ2-7,TRBV4-3,few,TRBD1,CASSQGGQGPYEQYF,TGCGCCAGCAGCCAAGGGGGACAGGGACCCTACGAGCAGTACTTC
TRBJ2-1,TRBV14,many,-,CASSQGAHNEQFF,TGTGCCAGCAGCCAGGGAGCACACAATGAGCAGTTCTTC
TRBJ2-7,TRBV5-1,few,TRBD2,CASSLVLAGAGEQYF,TGCGCCAGCAGCTTGGTCCTAGCGGGAGCGGGGGAGCAGTACTTC
TRBJ1-6,TRBV27,-,TRBD1,CASSLYGQGSYNSPLHF,TGTGCCAGCAGTTTATATGGACAGGGCTCCTATAATTCACCCCTCCACTTT
TRBJ1-2,TRBV30,large,TRBD1,CAWSPGQGAAYGYTF,TGTGCCTGGAGTCCAGGACAGGGGGCAGCCTATGGCTACACCTTC
TRBJ2-3,TRBV20-1,-,TRBD2,CSARESSGRRADTQYF,TGCAGTGCTAGAGAGAGTAGCGGGAGAAGGGCAGATACGCAGTATTTT
TRBJ1-1,TRBV5-1,many,TRBD1,CASSPGQGVLDTEAFF,TGCGCCAGCAGCCCAGGACAGGGTGTCTTGGACACTGAAGCTTTCTTT
TRBJ1-1,TRBV2,many,TRBD1,CASRKRGGFSTEAFF,TGTGCCAGCAGGAAAAGAGGGGGCTTCAGCACTGAAGCTTTCTTT
TRBJ2-2,TRBV28,many,TRBD2,CASSKASGMNTGELFF,TGTGCCAGCAGTAAGGCTAGCGGCATGAACACCGGGGAGCTGTTTTTT
TRBJ2-6,TRBV6-2/TRBV6-3,-,-,CASTGTGANVLTF,TGTGCCAGTACAGGAACTGGGGCCAACGTCCTGACTTTC
TRBJ2-3,TRBV7-6,few,TRBD2,CASKDSDILAGGQYF,TGTGCCAGCAAGGACAGCGATATTCTAGCGGGAGGGCAGTATTTT